The next 13 T cell receptor beta chains were all read from a single sample in a study of blood T cell repertoires in COVID-19. The data were produced by immunoSEQ multiplex PCR, yet TCRdb's version contains in-frame clones alone and is incomplete. The sample consists of roughly 100,000 clones, more than 90% of them appearing once. The sample consisted of peripheral blood. These receptors originate from a woman in her forties or fifties with COVID-19, enrolled during active disease.

V is TRBV29-1 and J is TRBJ1-1; 7 bases fit TRBD1. Trimming cost V 5 bases and J 8 bases; bases outside gene matches: 2. Per the germline V gene, CDR1 is SQVTM and CDR2 is ANQGSEA. This CDR3 comprises 10 residues. DNA for the CDR3: TGCAGCGTTACGACAGGGGAAGCTTTCTTT. The encoded protein is CSVTTGEAFF.

The chain recombines TRBV9 with TRBJ2-1, with 10 positions matching TRBD1. V was clipped by 0 bases and J by 2 bases; unmatched bases: 2. The CDR3 extends over 16 amino acids. Germline V gene lookup returns CDR1 SGDLS and CDR2 YYNGEE. This chain's CDR3 is CASSVDGQGAYNEQFF. CDR3 bases: TGTGCCAGCAGCGTAGATGGACAGGGGGCCTACAATGAGCAGTTCTTC.

The J gene is TRBJ2-1, the V gene TRBV6-2 or TRBV6-3, with 9 positions matching TRBD1. CDR3 length equals 15 residues. CDR1 and CDR2 (germline): MNHEY, SVGEGT. J gave up 6 bases and V 4 bases, and 7 bases lay outside the gene matches. The CDR3 sequence is CASSFRDRAGNEQFF. CDR3 coding DNA: TGTGCCAGCAGTTTCCGGGACAGGGCGGGCAATGAGCAGTTCTTC.

This chain connects TRBV28 to TRBJ1-1; 8 bases agree with TRBD1. Trimming took 3 bases from V and 6 from J; bases not matched to a gene: 9. The CDR3 is 15 residues long. Germline V gene lookup returns CDR1 MDHEN and CDR2 SYDVKM. The CDR3: CASSLGGQAKAEAFF. Here the CDR3 DNA reads TGTGCCAGCAGTTTGGGGGGACAGGCTAAGGCTGAAGCTTTCTTT.

The chain recombines TRBV2 with TRBJ2-2; tentatively, D is TRBD1 (6 bases). The CDR3 loop spans 13 amino acids. The ends were cut back, 7 bases at V and 5 bases at J, with 11 bases in the middle. The germline V gene has CDR1 SNHLY and CDR2 FYNNEI. The CDR3 region is CASTRQATGELFF. CDR3 bases: TGTGCCAGCACCCGACAGGCAACCGGGGAGCTGTTTTTT.

This chain connects TRBV27 to TRBJ2-1; 8 bases align to TRBD1. The V segment lost 3 bases and the J segment 0 bases; nucleotides outside the gene matches: 4. The CDR3 loop spans 16 amino acids. Germline assignment: CDR1 MNHEY and CDR2 SMNVEV (reference sequence). The CDR3 sequence is CASSFRTGFSYNEQFF. The CDR3 DNA is TGTGCCAGCAGTTTCAGGACAGGGTTCTCCTACAATGAGCAGTTCTTC.

This chain connects TRBV30 to TRBJ1-1, with 7 positions matching TRBD1. The length of the CDR3 is 14 residues. Germline values: CDR1 GTSNPN, CDR2 SVGIG (reference sequence). With 2 bases clipped from V and 1 base from J, the junction kept 4 bases outside the gene matches. The CDR3: CAWSPGQANTEAFF. Written as DNA, the CDR3 is TGTGCCTGGAGTCCCGGACAGGCGAACACTGAAGCTTTCTTT.

CDR3 nucleotide sequence: TGTGCCAGCAGTCTCTGGGGGGACCAGCCCCAGCATTTT. Amino acid sequence: CASSLWGDQPQHF. The chain couples TRBV28 to TRBJ1-5; maybe TRBD1 (5 bases). The CDR3 has 13 residues. CDR1 is MDHEN and CDR2 is SYDVKM in the germline V gene. V lost 5 bases and J lost 7, with 12 bases in between.

V is TRBV5-6 and J is TRBJ2-7, with D unresolved. Trimming cost V 0 bases and J 0 bases, with 10 bases left between them. The CDR3 has 15 residues. Germline V gene sequence: CDR1 SGHDT, CDR2 YYEEEE. The CDR3 DNA sequence: TGTGCCAGCAGCTTGGGAACTTACCCCTCCTACGAGCAGTACTTC. It yields the protein CASSLGTYPSYEQYF.

Here the CDR3 DNA reads TGTGCCAGCAGCGTCCCGGACAGGGGGAAAACCTATGGCTACACCTTC. It is translated as CASSVPDRGKTYGYTF. V gene TRBV9 combines with J gene TRBJ1-2, with 10 nucleotides matching TRBD1. This CDR3 has 16 residues. Germline trimming cut 2 bases from V and 4 bases from J; bases unmatched to any gene: 8. From germline, CDR1 is SGDLS and CDR2 YYNGEE.

This clone appeared once. The chain carries TRBV15 and TRBJ1-2; D unresolved. CDR1 is LNHNV, CDR2 YYDKDF, per germline (reference sequence). Trimming took off 3 bases at V and 2 bases at J, with 7 bases between the two ends. The CDR3 is 13 amino acids. CDR3 DNA: TGTGCCACCAGCAGTGGCAGGAACTATGGCTACACCTTC. It codes for CATSSGRNYGYTF.

The rearrangement links TRBV6-1 to TRBJ1-1; D might be TRBD1 (5 bases). From germline, CDR1 is MNHNS and CDR2 SASEGT. V lost 3 bases and J 6 bases, leaving 11 bases between the germline ends. There are 13 residues in the CDR3. CDR3 bases: TGTGCCAGCAGTGACCAAGGGGATCCTGAAGCTTTCTTT. It translates to CASSDQGDPEAFF.

In DNA form, the CDR3 reads TGTGCCAGCAGCTTCAGGGCCGATCAGCCCCAGCATTTT. This translates into CASSFRADQPQHF. The chain uses TRBV7-8 and TRBJ1-5, with a weak D call TRBD1 (5 bases). The CDR3 is made up of 13 amino acids. Trimming shortened V by 3 bases and J by 5 bases, and 8 bases separated the two germline ends. From germline, CDR1 is SGHVS and CDR2 FQNEAQ.